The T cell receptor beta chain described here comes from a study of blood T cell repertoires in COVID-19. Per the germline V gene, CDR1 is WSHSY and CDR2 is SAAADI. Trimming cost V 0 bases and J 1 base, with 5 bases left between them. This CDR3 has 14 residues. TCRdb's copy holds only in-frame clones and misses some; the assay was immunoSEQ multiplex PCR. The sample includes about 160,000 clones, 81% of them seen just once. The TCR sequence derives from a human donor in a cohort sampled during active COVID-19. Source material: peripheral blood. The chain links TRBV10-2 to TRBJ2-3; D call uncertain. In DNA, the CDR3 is TGCGCCAGCAGTGAGTCGCCAGGCACAGATACGCAGTATTTT. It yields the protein CASSESPGTDTQYF.